These T cell receptor beta chains were read from a single sample in a study of T cell repertoires in cytomegalovirus infection. No cognate antigen is known for these TCRs. TCRdb reanalysed the reads using MiXCR and keeps one entry per CDR3 protein. In the table there are about 920,000 distinct CDR3 sequences, about a third of which are singletons. The source was cultured CD8+ T cells from PBMCs, collected from culture after CMV antigen stimulation. These receptors originate from a human donor in good health (CMV status not recorded). Some clones in this sample may be carry-over from other donors' samples. Each CDR3 is given with its conserved first and last residue. D genes are given only for firm matches. The listing skips clone size in some rows; elsewhere it reads once, few, many or a size class.

d_call,v_call,clone_size,j_call,cdr3_aa,cdr3_nt
TRBD1,TRBV12-5,NA,TRBJ1-1,CASGLGTGPGGTNTEAFF,TGTGCTAGTGGTTTGGGTACAGGACCAGGGGGAACTAACACTGAAGCTTTCTTT
TRBD1,TRBV7-9,NA,TRBJ1-2,CASSGDRVGYTF,TGTGCCAGCAGCGGGGACAGGGTTGGCTACACCTTC
NA,TRBV6-6,few,TRBJ1-1,CASSYSFAFGTARMNTEAFF,TGTGCCAGCAGTTACTCCTTCGCATTCGGGACGGCTCGGATGAACACTGAAGCTTTCTTT
NA,TRBV7-4,NA,TRBJ1-5,CASSLVGFDQPQHF,TGTGCCAGCAGCTTAGTAGGCTTCGATCAGCCCCAGCATTTT
NA,TRBV12-3/TRBV12-4,NA,TRBJ1-1,CASSLASYFEAFF,TGTGCCAGCAGTTTGGCCAGCTATTTTGAAGCTTTCTTT
TRBD1,TRBV7-7,few,TRBJ2-1,CASSLSTPGQGAYNEQFF,TGTGCTAGCAGCTTATCTACTCCGGGACAGGGGGCCTACAATGAGCAGTTCTTC
NA,TRBV6-1,NA,TRBJ2-7,CASRGGQSYKQYF,TGTGCCAGCCGTGGGGGCCAGAGTTACAAGCAGTACTTC
TRBD1,TRBV20-1,NA,TRBJ1-5,CSASPGQGQPQHF,TGCAGTGCTAGTCCGGGACAGGGTCAGCCCCAGCATTTT
NA,TRBV27,NA,TRBJ1-1,CASSLLGSDTEAFF,TGTGCCAGCAGTTTATTGGGTAGTGACACTGAAGCTTTCTTT
NA,TRBV20-1,NA,TRBJ1-5,CSARDLINQPQHF,TGCAGTGCTAGAGATCTGATAAATCAGCCCCAGCATTTT
NA,TRBV6-6,NA,TRBJ2-6,CASSPEVSSGANVLTF,TGTGCCAGCAGCCCCGAGGTCAGCTCTGGGGCCAACGTCCTGACTTTC
NA,TRBV29-1,NA,TRBJ2-5,CSVDSRLKETQYF,TGCAGCGTTGATAGTCGGCTTAAAGAGACCCAGTACTTC
NA,TRBV7-9,NA,TRBJ1-5,CASNLPGEPQHF,TGTGCCAGCAACCTCCCTGGTGAGCCCCAGCATTTT
TRBD1,TRBV7-8,many,TRBJ2-4,CASSSGQGGIQYF,TGTGCCAGCAGCTCCGGACAGGGAGGCATTCAGTACTTC
TRBD2,TRBV5-4,NA,TRBJ2-5,CASSLVTPTFSGGMKETQYF,TGTGCCAGCAGCTTGGTGACCCCCACGTTTAGCGGGGGTATGAAAGAGACCCAGTACTTC
NA,TRBV6-5,few,TRBJ1-2,CASSYSSWVNYGYTF,TGTGCCAGCAGTTACTCCTCTTGGGTTAACTATGGCTACACCTTC
NA,TRBV6-6,few,TRBJ2-7,CASSYSRGALYEQYF,TGTGCCAGCAGTTACTCAAGGGGAGCTTTATACGAGCAGTACTTC
TRBD1,TRBV7-9,NA,TRBJ2-5,CASSLIGGLETQYF,TGTGCCAGCAGCTTAATAGGGGGCTTGGAGACCCAGTACTTC
NA,TRBV5-6,NA,TRBJ1-1,CASSLPAGEAFF,TGTGCCAGCAGCTTACCCGCGGGGGAAGCTTTCTTT
NA,TRBV2,NA,TRBJ1-5,CASKGNGDSNQPQHF,TGTGCCAGCAAGGGAAATGGGGATAGCAATCAGCCCCAGCATTTT
TRBD1,TRBV6-5,NA,TRBJ2-5,CASRETTGFKETQYF,TGTGCCAGCCGAGAGACGACAGGGTTTAAAGAGACCCAGTACTTC
TRBD1,TRBV4-1,few,TRBJ2-4,CASSYRDRETDIQYF,TGCGCCAGCAGCTATAGGGACAGGGAGACGGACATTCAGTACTTC
TRBD1,TRBV25-1,NA,TRBJ1-4,CASSGPLPAGGEKLFF,TGTGCCAGCAGTGGTCCACTTCCGGCAGGGGGAGAAAAACTGTTTTTT
NA,TRBV7-9,NA,TRBJ2-2,CASSSRDPALTGELFF,TGTGCCAGCAGCTCCCGAGATCCAGCTCTGACCGGGGAGCTGTTTTTT
NA,TRBV7-8,few,TRBJ2-6,CASSLAGGQGGSGANVLTF,TGTGCCAGCAGCTTAGCGGGGGGGCAGGGGGGCTCTGGGGCCAACGTCCTGACTTTC
TRBD2,TRBV2,few,TRBJ2-6,CASSEGLAGSSGANVLTF,TGTGCCAGCAGTGAAGGACTAGCGGGGAGCTCTGGGGCCAACGTCCTGACTTTC
NA,TRBV7-8,NA,TRBJ2-1,CASSLGEGQQFF,TGTGCCAGCAGCTTAGGCGAGGGACAGCAGTTCTTC
NA,TRBV4-1,NA,TRBJ2-1,CASSQVGRNEQFF,TGCGCCAGCAGCCAAGTTGGTAGGAATGAGCAGTTCTTC
NA,TRBV20-1,few,TRBJ2-5,CSARVAKETQYF,TGCAGTGCCAGGGTGGCAAAGGAGACCCAGTACTTC
NA,TRBV6-2/TRBV6-3,NA,TRBJ1-5,CASSLALGTQPQHF,TGTGCCAGCAGTTTGGCATTGGGCACTCAGCCCCAGCATTTT
TRBD2,TRBV7-9,NA,TRBJ2-1,CASSLLMSSGDNEQFF,TGTGCCAGCAGCTTATTAATGTCTAGCGGGGACAATGAGCAGTTCTTC
NA,TRBV7-9,NA,TRBJ2-2,CASPRENTGELFF,TGTGCCAGCCCGAGAGAGAACACCGGGGAGCTGTTTTTT
NA,TRBV6-5,NA,TRBJ2-3,CASRVRGTLPSTDTQYF,TGTGCCAGCAGAGTGAGGGGGACACTCCCTAGCACAGATACGCAGTATTTT
TRBD2,TRBV7-3,few,TRBJ2-3,CASSLLPGLAAGFTDTQYF,TGTGCCAGCAGCTTGCTACCGGGACTAGCGGCGGGATTCACAGATACGCAGTATTTT
TRBD1,TRBV28,NA,TRBJ1-1,CASSWTGLVTEAFF,TGTGCCAGCAGTTGGACAGGGCTAGTCACTGAAGCTTTCTTT
TRBD2,TRBV12-3/TRBV12-4,few,TRBJ2-3,CASSLALGMRGKDTQYF,TGTGCCAGCAGTTTAGCGCTGGGTATGCGGGGGAAAGATACGCAGTATTTT
TRBD1,TRBV24-1,few,TRBJ2-2,CATSDRGQGYTGELFF,TGTGCCACCAGTGACCGGGGACAGGGTTATACCGGGGAGCTGTTTTTT
NA,TRBV7-9,few,TRBJ2-1,CASTPPDPQTGNEQFF,TGTGCCAGCACCCCCCCGGACCCCCAGACGGGCAATGAGCAGTTCTTC
TRBD2,TRBV10-2,NA,TRBJ2-3,CASSQLAGIADTQYF,TGCGCCAGCAGTCAACTAGCGGGGATCGCAGATACGCAGTATTTT
NA,TRBV5-1,NA,TRBJ2-7,CASSLGPINEQYF,TGCGCCAGCAGCCTTGGGCCGATAAACGAGCAGTACTTC
NA,TRBV7-2,many,TRBJ1-5,CASSLEGSSVQPQHF,TGTGCCAGCAGCTTAGAGGGCTCTAGCGTTCAGCCCCAGCATTTT
NA,TRBV27,NA,TRBJ2-1,CASSLDSGGYNEQFF,TGTGCCAGCAGTTTAGATAGTGGGGGATACAATGAGCAGTTCTTC
NA,TRBV5-1,many,TRBJ1-4,CASKRDKTNEKLFF,TGCGCCAGCAAACGGGACAAGACTAATGAAAAACTGTTTTTT
NA,TRBV6-2/TRBV6-3,few,TRBJ1-3,CASSYGISGNTIYF,TGTGCCAGCAGTTATGGGATCTCTGGAAACACCATATATTTT
NA,TRBV7-2,once,TRBJ2-3,CAGSRGTDTQYF,TGTGCCGGCAGCCGGGGCACAGATACGCAGTATTTT
NA,TRBV5-4,NA,TRBJ2-7,CASSSEVGGEQYF,TGTGCCAGCAGCTCCGAGGTGGGGGGCGAGCAGTACTTC
NA,TRBV7-6,few,TRBJ1-2,CASSRIGSLGTF,TGTGCCAGCAGCAGGATCGGGTCGCTAGGAACCTTC
NA,TRBV27,NA,TRBJ1-2,CGSSLGGGGNYGYTF,TGTGGCAGCAGTTTAGGAGGAGGGGGGAACTATGGCTACACCTTC